This TCR beta chain originates from a study of blood T cell repertoires in COVID-19. Study overall: COVID-19 samples, acute and convalescent, were from the United States, Italy and Spain.

Those enrolled, adults aged roughly 18 to 89 years, came from roughly 23 US areas. The V end was cut by 0 bases, the J end by 1 base, with 7 bases between. The CDR3 loop spans 14 amino acids. CDR1 and CDR2 (germline): SGHRS, YFSETQ. Methods used by the authors: Estimation of nucleated cell counts relied on the amplification of reference gene primers. TCRdb's table, derived via immunoSEQ multiplex PCR, lists solely in-frame clones and lacks some. V, J and clone size are those of that table, while D and trimming were read from the DNA. The table records about 280,000 clones, roughly four fifths of them present only once.

Sequences were obtained from PBMCs or T cells enriched from blood (not recorded which). This receptor was identified in a man aged 35 to 55 who had been exposed to COVID-19. V usage is TRBV5-1 and J usage is TRBJ2-5; D call uncertain. This chain's CDR3 is CASSLAISQETQYF. CDR3 coding DNA: TGCGCCAGCAGCTTGGCCATTAGCCAAGAGACCCAGTACTTC.